This T cell receptor (beta chain) came from a study of T-cell reconstitution after alpha-beta-depleted transplantation in children listed by TCRdb under 2016. Study-wide context: Using TCR repertoire profiling, the study followed T-cell immune reconstitution in a quantitative way in children after TCRalphabeta/CD19-depleted allogeneic hematopoietic cell transplantation.

Libraries came from PCR. TCRdb records Illumina HiSeq 2500 as the sequencer. Molecular barcoding was employed in the preparation of TCR libraries, with unique molecular identifiers being used to normalize TCRbeta repertoire quantification. TCRdb reanalyzed the raw reads on its own, using fastp at Q25 for trimming and MiXCR for clone calling, and kept in-frame beta chains. Identical CDR3 proteins give one entry, which carries the most common genes and DNA. The sample records around 530,000 distinct CDR3 sequences, around a third of which are singletons. The leading ten clones occupy 2% to 3% of the sample. The CDR3 spans 15 residues, from the cysteine through the phenylalanine. The kept DNA is CDR3 alone, 45 bases in frame from the first base. The germline V gene yields MGHDK for CDR1 and SYGVNS for CDR2. V is reduced by 5 bases and J by 0 bases, leaving a spacing of 11 bases between them. To note about this clonotype: It has no known antigen specificity. Nothing much larger sits one base from this clone, and base qualities are not available.

The receptor's source is a human donor who donated a stem cell graft to a child with aplastic anemia. The chain was built from TRBV25-1 and TRBJ2-1; 5 matching bases give a weak D call of TRBD2. The sequenced sample was PBMCs from the stem cell graft donor, obtained from the stem cell graft. The CDR3 amino acid sequence is: CASSRRASSYNEQFF. The DNA is as follows: TGTGCCAGCAGTAGGCGGGCCAGCTCCTACAATGAGCAGTTCTTC.